These 15 T cell receptor beta chains were all obtained from the same sample, sequenced in a study of CD8 T cells in Susac syndrome. An amount of RNA that ranged from roughly 0.5 to 1 ug was reverse transcribed with random hexamers. TCRdb fed the immunoSEQ multiplex PCR reads into MiXCR, producing one record per CDR3 protein. The sample lists about 150,000 distinct CDR3 sequences; 90% to 95% were seen once. The sample was CD4+ T cells from PBMCs. These receptors all come from a human donor with Susac syndrome.

The J gene is TRBJ2-3, the V gene TRBV9; 8 nucleotides align to TRBD2. CDR1 is SGDLS, CDR2 YYNGEE, per germline. CDR3 size: 15 residues. Germline trimming cut 0 bases from V and 4 bases from J; bases unmatched to any gene: 4. The CDR3 DNA sequence: TGTGCCAGCAGCGTAGCGGGGGGGCGCGCAGATACGCAGTATTTT. Protein sequence: CASSVAGGRADTQYF.

This rearrangement joins TRBV12-3 or TRBV12-4 to TRBJ1-3, with D possibly matching TRBD1 (6 bases). This CDR3 has 11 amino acids. The V end was cut by 4 bases, the J end by 12 bases, with 10 bases between. The CDR3 bases are TGTGCCAGCAGTTGGGACAAAAGCATATATTTT. Encoded protein: CASSWDKSIYF.

The J gene is TRBJ1-2, the V gene TRBV5-4; 7 nucleotides agree with TRBD1. Germline V gene data show CDR1 as SGHNT and CDR2 as YYREEE (reference sequence). The CDR3 runs to 15 residues. J lost 7 bases, V lost 0 bases, and 9 bases had no gene match. CDR3 coding DNA: TGTGCCAGCAGCTTGGTTCAGAGACAGGGAAGTGGCTACACCTTC. Translation: CASSLVQRQGSGYTF.

In nucleotides, the CDR3 is TGTGCCAGCAGCCAAGAAAGTCGGGACAGCCGAAACACCATATATTTT. Residues: CASSQESRDSRNTIYF. The rearrangement links TRBV4-2 to TRBJ1-3; TRBD1 matches 7 bases. From germline, CDR1 is LGHNA and CDR2 YNFKEQ. J gave up 5 bases and V 0 bases, and 7 bases lay outside the gene matches. This CDR3 contains 16 residues.

The table lists this clonotype with a count of one. CDR3 amino acids: CSASPLAGARGQQETQYF. CDR3 DNA: TGCAGTGCTAGCCCCTTGGCGGGGGCCAGGGGACAACAAGAGACCCAGTACTTC. The chain recombines TRBV20-1 with TRBJ2-5; tentative D call: TRBD2 (7 bases). Germline V lookup: CDR1 DFQATT, CDR2 SNEGSKA (reference sequence). There are 18 residues in the CDR3. V was pared by 3 bases and J by 2 bases, with 25 bases between.

CDR3 sequence (DNA): TGCAGTGCTAGGTCAGGCCAAGAGACCCAGTACTTC. Its translation: CSARSGQETQYF. J is TRBJ2-5 and V is TRBV20-1; D is unresolved. Trimming pared 3 bases from V and 1 base from J, leaving 6 bases between. The V gene's germline CDR1 is DFQATT and CDR2 SNEGSKA (reference sequence). CDR3 length equals 12 residues.

The gene calls are TRBV5-1 and TRBJ2-3; a possible D gene is TRBD2 (5 bases). The V gene lost 0 bases and the J gene lost 0 bases, with 8 bases spanning the gap. This CDR3 contains 15 residues. CDR1 and CDR2 (germline): SGHRS, YFSETQ. CDR3 sequence reads: CASSLDGESTDTQYF. The DNA of the CDR3 is TGCGCCAGCAGCTTGGACGGGGAAAGCACAGATACGCAGTATTTT.

V is TRBV14 and J is TRBJ1-1; the match to TRBD1 covers 8 bases. The junction had 8 bases not matched to a gene; V was cut back by 0 bases and J by 11 bases. This CDR3 contains 14 residues. CDR1 SGHDN and CDR2 FVKESK come from the germline V gene. CDR3 nucleotides: TGTGCCAGCAGCCAAGAGCAGGGGGCGAGGAGGGCTTTCTTT. As protein: CASSQEQGARRAFF.

This chain uses TRBV7-2 with TRBJ2-4; 7 bases fit TRBD2. The junction had 12 bases not matched to a gene; V was cut back by 3 bases and J by 1 base. The CDR3 sequence is 18 residues long. Germline V CDR1 and CDR2: SGHTA, FQGNSA. The chain's CDR3 is CASSFPPGGSGAKNIQYF. The DNA for the CDR3 is TGTGCCAGCAGCTTCCCCCCGGGAGGTAGCGGGGCCAAAAACATTCAGTACTTC. Full variable domain (remainder filled in from reference TRBV7-2 and TRBJ2-4): GAGVSQSPSNKVTEKGKDVELRCDPISGHTALYWYRQSLGQGLEFLIYFQGNSAPDKSGLPSDRFSAERTGGSVSTLTIQRTQQEDSAVYLCASSFPPGGSGAKNIQYFGAGTRLSVL.

The chain combines TRBV7-3 with TRBJ2-5, with D perhaps matching TRBD2 (7 bases). Germline CDR1 is SGHTA and CDR2 is FQGTGA. V lost 5 bases and J lost 4, with 17 bases in between. The CDR3 length is 15 residues. Here the CDR3 reads CASSPEGGLRETQYF. CDR3 DNA: TGTGCCAGCAGCCCGGAGGGGGGGCTCAGAGAGACCCAGTACTTC.

This sequence joins TRBV29-1 and TRBJ2-5, with TRBD2 matching over 11 bases. The CDR3 spans 15 residues. The germline V gene encodes CDR1 SQVTM and CDR2 ANQGSEA. J gave up 4 bases and V 1 base, and 5 bases lay outside the gene matches. The DNA of the CDR3 is TGCAGCGTTGAAGTAGCTAGCGGGGGGTCAGAGACCCAGTACTTC. This codes for CSVEVASGGSETQYF.

V gene TRBV27 combines with J gene TRBJ2-5, with a tentative D call TRBD2 (5 bases). The germline V gene has CDR1 MNHEY and CDR2 SMNVEV (reference sequence). The CDR3 consists of 15 residues. Between the trimmed V and J ends, which lost 0 bases and 1 base, there was a span of 9 bases. CDR3 sequence reads: CASSLSRESQETQYF. CDR3 coding DNA: TGTGCCAGCAGTTTATCGAGGGAGAGCCAAGAGACCCAGTACTTC.

This clonotype was seen more than once but under ten times. This rearrangement joins TRBV5-1 to TRBJ1-1, with D possibly TRBD1 on 5 matching bases. The length of the CDR3 is 14 residues. CDR1 is SGHRS and CDR2 is YFSETQ in the germline V gene. The V and J ends lost 3 bases and 1 base respectively, with 10 bases between them. This CDR3 is CASSSQGANTEAFF. In DNA form, the CDR3 reads TGCGCCAGCAGCTCCCAGGGAGCGAACACTGAAGCTTTCTTT.

A single count supports this clonotype. The chain couples TRBV9 to TRBJ1-1; possibly TRBD1 for D (5 bases). V was pared by 2 bases and J by 3 bases, with 14 bases between. The CDR3 covers 15 residues. Looked up from germline, CDR1 is SGDLS and CDR2 is YYNGEE. CDR3 nucleotides: TGTGCCAGCAGCGTTGGGCAGGGACGTGACACTGAAGCTTTCTTT. This sequence encodes CASSVGQGRDTEAFF.

The chain joins TRBV9 to TRBJ2-2; D ambiguous. The CDR3 is made up of 12 amino acids. V lost 6 bases and J lost 2, with 5 bases in between. Germline-derived CDR1 and CDR2 are SGDLS and YYNGEE. For the CDR3, the DNA is TGTGCCAGCACAACCAACACCGGGGAGCTGTTTTTT. This sequence encodes CASTTNTGELFF.